Listed below are T cell receptor beta chains from one sample, sequenced in a study of molecular identifiers for immune sequencing clone quantification. TCRdb called the PCR reads again in MiXCR, with one record for every CDR3 protein. The sample has around 100,000 distinct CDR3 sequences, roughly 38% seen once; the top ten hold around 4.2%. The material sequenced was naive CD8+ T cells from blood, with Jurkat cell RNA spiked in. These receptors all stem from a human donor in good health. Some libraries in this study had Jurkat cell RNA spiked in. The CDR3 runs from the conserved cysteine through the conserved F or W. The D gene is left open where the match is weak. Clone size appears in some rows only: once, few, many, or a class for an expanded clone.

>.|.|TRBJ2-7|TRBV10-3
CAISESGLAYEQYF
TGTGCCATCAGTGAGTCTGGCTTAGCCTACGAGCAGTACTTC
>.|few|TRBJ1-5|TRBV28
CASSFRYSNQPQHF
TGTGCCAGCAGTTTCAGATATAGCAATCAGCCCCAGCATTTT
>.|few|TRBJ2-3|TRBV13
CASSFQADTQYF
TGTGCCAGCAGCTTTCAAGCAGATACGCAGTATTTT
>.|many|TRBJ2-5|TRBV7-9
CASSLQETQYF
TGTGCCAGCAGCTTACAAGAGACCCAGTACTTC
>.|.|TRBJ2-7|TRBV29-1
CSVGQSYEQYF
TGCAGCGTTGGGCAGTCCTACGAGCAGTACTTC
>.|few|TRBJ2-7|TRBV29-1
CSTTEGGTYEQYF
TGCAGCACCACGGAAGGAGGGACCTACGAGCAGTACTTC
>.|few|TRBJ1-6|TRBV12-3/TRBV12-4
CASSLGGPRYSPLHF
TGTGCCAGCAGTTTAGGGGGGCCTCGTTATTCACCCCTCCACTTT
>TRBD1|.|TRBJ1-5|TRBV12-3/TRBV12-4
CASTQTGGNQPQHF
TGTGCCAGCACCCAGACAGGGGGAAATCAGCCCCAGCATTTT
>.|few|TRBJ2-2|TRBV7-9
CASSLREFTGELFF
TGTGCCAGCAGCTTACGAGAGTTCACCGGGGAGCTGTTTTTT
>.|few|TRBJ1-5|TRBV27
CASSFYGASNQPQHF
TGTGCCAGCAGTTTTTATGGGGCAAGCAATCAGCCCCAGCATTTT
>TRBD2|.|TRBJ2-5|TRBV29-1
CSVNGLAGGGGETQYF
TGCAGCGTTAATGGACTAGCGGGAGGGGGAGGAGAGACCCAGTACTTC
>TRBD1|.|TRBJ2-1|TRBV7-8
CAIRDRGLGEQFF
TGTGCCATCCGGGACAGGGGGTTGGGTGAGCAGTTCTTC
>.|many|TRBJ2-2|TRBV20-1
CSASEEYGELFF
TGCAGTGCTAGTGAAGAGTACGGGGAGCTGTTTTTT
>TRBD1|many|TRBJ1-6|TRBV23-1
CASSPRDREPYNSPLHF
TGCGCCAGCAGTCCCCGGGACAGGGAACCCTATAATTCACCCCTCCACTTT
>.|.|TRBJ1-5|TRBV6-2/TRBV6-3
CASTDRRDQPQHF
TGTGCCTCCACCGACAGGAGGGACCAGCCCCAGCATTTT
>TRBD1|many|TRBJ1-2|TRBV10-2
CASTGDSYYGYTF
TGCGCCAGCACCGGGGACAGCTACTATGGCTACACCTTC
>TRBD1|.|TRBJ1-5|TRBV20-1
CSASGRDRGLQPQHF
TGCAGTGCTAGTGGTCGGGACAGGGGGCTACAGCCCCAGCATTTT
>TRBD1|.|TRBJ2-1|TRBV25-1
CASSRDRVNEQFF
TGTGCCAGCAGCCGGGACAGGGTCAATGAGCAGTTCTTC
>.|many|TRBJ2-7|TRBV3-1
CASSQRTYEQYF
TGTGCCAGCAGCCAACGGACCTACGAGCAGTACTTC
>.|few|TRBJ1-1|TRBV4-2
CASSQAGSTEAFF
TGTGCCAGCAGCCAGGCAGGGAGCACTGAAGCTTTCTTT
>.|.|TRBJ1-5|TRBV7-9
CASSPTNGNQPQHF
TGTGCCAGCAGTCCCACGAATGGCAATCAGCCCCAGCATTTT
>.|many|TRBJ2-7|TRBV19
CASSPPDRPREQYF
TGTGCCAGTAGTCCTCCGGACCGCCCTCGGGAGCAGTACTTC
>.|few|TRBJ2-7|TRBV12-3/TRBV12-4
CASSLLEYEQYF
TGTGCCAGCAGTTTGTTGGAGTACGAGCAGTACTTC
>TRBD2|few|TRBJ2-1|TRBV10-3
CAIRLAGETGTEQFF
TGTGCCATCAGACTAGCGGGGGAGACGGGGACTGAGCAGTTCTTC
>TRBD1|.|TRBJ2-5|TRBV28
CASIPGTGSRTQYF
TGTGCCAGCATTCCGGGGACAGGCAGCCGGACCCAGTACTTC
>TRBD1|many|TRBJ2-6|TRBV28
CASKLAGGSGANVLTF
TGTGCCAGCAAGTTGGCAGGGGGCTCTGGGGCCAACGTCCTGACTTTC
>TRBD1|.|TRBJ2-5|TRBV9
CVSSVRQGGYQETQYF
TGTGTCAGCAGCGTTCGACAGGGGGGGTACCAAGAGACCCAGTACTTC
>.|.|TRBJ1-1|TRBV2
CASSDALNTEAFF
TGTGCCAGCAGTGACGCTTTGAACACTGAAGCTTTCTTT
>.|many|TRBJ2-7|TRBV28
CASSISYEQYF
TGTGCCAGCAGTATCTCCTACGAGCAGTACTTC
>.|.|TRBJ2-5|TRBV7-9
CASSYPDYQETQYF
TGTGCCAGCAGCTACCCGGACTACCAAGAGACCCAGTACTTC
>.|few|TRBJ2-3|TRBV28
CASSKGGVPDTQYF
TGTGCCAGCAGTAAGGGAGGAGTCCCAGATACGCAGTATTTT
>.|many|TRBJ1-5|TRBV7-6
CASSLAVDGSNQPQHF
TGTGCCAGCAGCTTAGCAGTCGACGGTAGCAATCAGCCCCAGCATTTT
>.|.|TRBJ2-2|TRBV5-6
CASSFAAANTGELFF
TGTGCCAGCAGCTTTGCAGCGGCGAACACCGGGGAGCTGTTTTTT
>.|few|TRBJ2-1|TRBV24-1
CATSDPKGLYSYNEQFF
TGTGCCACCAGTGATCCGAAGGGACTTTACTCCTACAATGAGCAGTTCTTC
>TRBD1|.|TRBJ2-6|TRBV7-6
CASSLVWGQTFGSGANVLTF
TGTGCCAGCAGCTTAGTGTGGGGACAGACCTTTGGCTCTGGGGCCAACGTCCTGACTTTC
>.|.|TRBJ2-7|TRBV27
CASSSRLSGEKEQYF
TGTGCCAGCAGTTCTAGACTATCGGGAGAAAAGGAGCAGTACTTC
>.|.|TRBJ2-3|TRBV4-2
CASSKGRDPMGDTQYF
TGTGCCAGCAGCAAGGGACGGGACCCTATGGGGGATACGCAGTATTTT
>.|.|TRBJ2-5|TRBV7-8
CASSPKLGAQETQYF
TGTGCCAGCAGCCCAAAATTGGGGGCCCAAGAGACCCAGTACTTC
>.|many|TRBJ1-4|TRBV6-5
CASSGGTRDEKLFF
TGTGCCAGCAGTGGAGGGACCCGCGACGAAAAACTGTTTTTT
>.|.|TRBJ2-6|TRBV5-4
CASREDSGANVLTF
TGTGCCAGCAGAGAGGACTCTGGGGCCAACGTCCTGACTTTC
>.|.|TRBJ2-3|TRBV19
CASSVTDITSTDTQYF
TGTGCCAGTAGTGTAACAGATATAACTAGCACAGATACGCAGTATTTT
>.|many|TRBJ2-1|TRBV28
CASRWDNEQFF
TGTGCCAGTAGGTGGGACAATGAGCAGTTCTTC
>TRBD2|.|TRBJ2-1|TRBV5-1
CASSLSPLAGEEQFF
TGCGCCAGCAGCCTGAGCCCCCTAGCGGGAGAGGAGCAGTTCTTC
>TRBD2|many|TRBJ2-6|TRBV29-1
CSVGVGGPSGANVLTF
TGCAGCGTTGGTGTGGGAGGGCCGTCTGGGGCCAACGTCCTGACTTTC
>.|few|TRBJ2-7|TRBV5-6
CASSLVQGSYEQYF
TGTGCCAGCAGCTTGGTTCAGGGTTCCTACGAGCAGTACTTC
>.|.|TRBJ2-5|TRBV9
CASSVGGRIEETQYF
TGTGCCAGCAGCGTAGGGGGCAGGATCGAAGAGACCCAGTACTTC
>.|.|TRBJ2-5|TRBV5-6
CASSFNRQETQYF
TGTGCCAGCAGCTTTAACAGGCAAGAGACCCAGTACTTC
>.|few|TRBJ2-3|TRBV6-5
CASRDRSDTQYF
TGTGCCAGCAGAGACAGATCAGATACGCAGTATTTT
>TRBD2|.|TRBJ2-1|TRBV20-1
CSARLAGEREQFF
TGCAGTGCTAGACTAGCGGGAGAACGAGAGCAGTTCTTC
>.|many|TRBJ2-3|TRBV5-6
CASSLGGKGQYF
TGTGCCAGCAGCTTAGGAGGCAAAGGGCAGTATTTT
>TRBD1|many|TRBJ2-7|TRBV3-1
CASSHGQGYEQYF
TGTGCCAGCAGCCATGGACAGGGGTACGAGCAGTACTTC
>.|few|TRBJ2-5|TRBV4-2
CASSQEASAIQETQYF
TGTGCCAGCAGCCAAGAGGCCTCAGCGATTCAAGAGACCCAGTACTTC
>.|.|TRBJ2-7|TRBV4-1
CASSLWAPPYEQYF
TGCGCCAGCAGCCTGTGGGCTCCGCCTTACGAGCAGTACTTC
>TRBD2|few|TRBJ2-1|TRBV29-1
CSVGTSGDNEQFF
TGCAGCGTGGGGACTAGCGGTGACAATGAGCAGTTCTTC
>.|.|TRBJ2-3|TRBV27
CASSLLAITDTQYF
TGTGCCAGCAGTCTCCTAGCCATAACAGATACGCAGTATTTT
>TRBD1|.|TRBJ2-3|TRBV15
CATSRDLGQGTDTLYF
TGTGCCACCAGCAGAGATTTAGGACAGGGGACAGATACGCTGTATTTT
>.|.|TRBJ2-1|TRBV4-3
CASSQDWSTQWTHNEQFF
TGCGCCAGCAGCCAAGATTGGTCGACCCAGTGGACCCACAATGAGCAGTTCTTC
>.|.|TRBJ2-3|TRBV5-3
CASSFHGADTQYF
TGTGCCAGCAGCTTCCATGGGGCAGATACGCAGTATTTT
>.|few|TRBJ1-4|TRBV25-1
CASSEPTSLANEKLFF
TGTGCCAGCAGTGAACCTACAAGTTTAGCTAATGAAAAACTGTTTTTT
>TRBD2|.|TRBJ2-3|TRBV2
CASRGGRSVTDTRYF
TGTGCCAGCAGGGGGGGGAGGAGCGTCACAGATACGCGGTATTTT